The source of this T cell receptor (beta chain) is a study of T cells in localized non-small cell lung cancer. Here immunoSEQ multiplex PCR was the method, and the copy in TCRdb shows in-frame clones only, minus some. Altogether around 70,000 clones are present, 80% to 90% being singletons, with the ten largest covering roughly a fifth. V gave up 7 bases and J gave up 1 base, with 10 bases separating them. CDR3 size: 13 residues. CDR1 is MNHNS, CDR2 SASEGT, per germline. The chain couples TRBV6-1 to TRBJ1-1; D gene unclear. This specimen was peripheral blood, taken before any cancer treatment. The receptor comes from a male donor aged 60 or older with stage III squamous cell lung carcinoma. In DNA form, the CDR3 reads TGTGCCAGCACCCCCCGGGCGAACACTGAAGCTTTCTTT. Protein sequence: CASTPRANTEAFF.